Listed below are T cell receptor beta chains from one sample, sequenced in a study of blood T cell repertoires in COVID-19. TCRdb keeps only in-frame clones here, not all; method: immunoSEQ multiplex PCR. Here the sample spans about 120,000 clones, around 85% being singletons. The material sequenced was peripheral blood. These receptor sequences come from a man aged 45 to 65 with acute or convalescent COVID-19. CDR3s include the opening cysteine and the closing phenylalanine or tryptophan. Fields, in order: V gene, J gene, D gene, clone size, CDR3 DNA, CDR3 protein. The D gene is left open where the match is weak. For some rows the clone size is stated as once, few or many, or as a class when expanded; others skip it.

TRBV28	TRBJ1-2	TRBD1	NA	TGTGCCAGCAGTTTAGGGGTAGGGGGCGTAAGTGGCTACACCTTC	CASSLGVGGVSGYTF
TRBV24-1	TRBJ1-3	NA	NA	TGTGCCACCAGTGATTTTGGGCAGGGAAGCGGAAACACCATATATTTT	CATSDFGQGSGNTIYF
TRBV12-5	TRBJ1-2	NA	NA	TGTGCTAGTGGTTTGGGGCGCGAAGGGGATTTCTATGGCTACACCTTC	CASGLGREGDFYGYTF
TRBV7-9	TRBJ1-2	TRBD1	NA	TGTGCCAGCAGCTCGACAGGGATCGGCGGCTACACCTTC	CASSSTGIGGYTF
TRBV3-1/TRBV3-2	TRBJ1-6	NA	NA	TGTGCCAGCAGCCAAGAAGCAGGGAATTCACCCCTCCACTTT	CASSQEAGNSPLHF
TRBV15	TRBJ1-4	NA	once	TGTGCCACCAGCAGAGCGGGGGGGAATGAAAAACTGTTTTTT	CATSRAGGNEKLFF
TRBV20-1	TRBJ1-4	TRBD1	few	TGCAGTGCTAGTGGACAGGGACAGTCGAGGGTGAATGAAAAACTGTTTTTT	CSASGQGQSRVNEKLFF
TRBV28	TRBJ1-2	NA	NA	TGTGCCAGCAGCATCGGACAGAAAAACTATGGCTACACCTTC	CASSIGQKNYGYTF
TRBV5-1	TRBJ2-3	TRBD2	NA	TGCGCCAGCAGCGCCGGGACTAGCGGGGGTCGGGCAGATACGCAGTATTTT	CASSAGTSGGRADTQYF
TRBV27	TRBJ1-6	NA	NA	TGTGCCAGCAGTTTAAATTGGGGCGATAATTCACCCCTCCACTTT	CASSLNWGDNSPLHF
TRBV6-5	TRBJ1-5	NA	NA	TGTGCCAGCAGTACCGGGACAACAAAGCATCAGCCCCAGCATTTT	CASSTGTTKHQPQHF
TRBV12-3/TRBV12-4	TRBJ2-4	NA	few	TGTGCCAGCAGCCTGACAGTAAACATTCAGTACTTC	CASSLTVNIQYF
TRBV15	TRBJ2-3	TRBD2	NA	TGTGCCACCAGCAGATATGACGGGGGGGCTGTCACAGATACGCAGTATTTT	CATSRYDGGAVTDTQYF
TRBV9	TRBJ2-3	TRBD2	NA	TGTGCCAGCAGCGTAGGAGTAGCGGGGGGATATACTAGCACAGATACGCAGTATTTT	CASSVGVAGGYTSTDTQYF
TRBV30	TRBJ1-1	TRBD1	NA	TGTGCCTGGAGGTATGCCGGGACAGGGGTGAGGAGTACTGAAGCTTTCTTT	CAWRYAGTGVRSTEAFF
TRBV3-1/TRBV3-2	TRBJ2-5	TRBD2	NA	TGTGCCAGCAGCCCAAGCGGGGCCCGAGGGGAGACCCAGTACTTC	CASSPSGARGETQYF
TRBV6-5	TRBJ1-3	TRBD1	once	TGTGCCAGCGGGGACAGGGGAGTAAACACCATATATTTT	CASGDRGVNTIYF
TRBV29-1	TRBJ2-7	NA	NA	TGCAGCGCCCCTAGGAGGACCTACGAGCAGTACTTC	CSAPRRTYEQYF
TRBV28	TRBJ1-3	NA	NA	TGTGCCAGCAGTTTTATAGGTAGCCGAGGAAACACCATATATTTT	CASSFIGSRGNTIYF
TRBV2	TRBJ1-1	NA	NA	TGTGCCAGCGGTCGGAGGAACACTGAAGCTTTCTTT	CASGRRNTEAFF
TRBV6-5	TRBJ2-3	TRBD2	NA	TGTGCCAGCAGTTATGGCGGGGGGATGACAGATACGCAGTATTTT	CASSYGGGMTDTQYF
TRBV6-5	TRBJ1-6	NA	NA	TGTGCCAGCAGCCCCACAGGGTGGAATTCACCCCTCCACTTT	CASSPTGWNSPLHF
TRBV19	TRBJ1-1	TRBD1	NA	TGTGCCAGTAGTATTACGGCCAGGGGGCTGAGGAACACTGAAGCTTTCTTT	CASSITARGLRNTEAFF
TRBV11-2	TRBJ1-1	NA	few	TGTGCCAGCAGCCCTCATCTGGGGGGGAACACTGAAGCTTTCTTT	CASSPHLGGNTEAFF
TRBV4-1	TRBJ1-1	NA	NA	TGCGCCAGCAGCCCGACTCAGAACACTGAAGCTTTCTTT	CASSPTQNTEAFF
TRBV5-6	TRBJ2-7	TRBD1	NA	TGTGCCAGCAGCCGGACAGGGCGAGACGAGCAGTACTTC	CASSRTGRDEQYF
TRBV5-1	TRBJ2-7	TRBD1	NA	TGCGCCAGCAGCGGCGACAGGGGACTTATCGACGAGCAGTACTTC	CASSGDRGLIDEQYF
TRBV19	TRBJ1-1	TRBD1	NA	TGTGCCAGTAGCAAGACCGGGACAGGGGGCACTGAAGCTTTCTTT	CASSKTGTGGTEAFF
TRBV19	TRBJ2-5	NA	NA	TGTGCCAGTAGTATAGCGGGGGGCATCGAGACCCAGTACTTC	CASSIAGGIETQYF